The next 17 T cell receptor beta chains were all read from a single sample in a study of CD8+ T cells in alopecia areata. cDNA reverse transcribed from extracted RNA served as the sequencing template. TCRdb's copy holds only in-frame clones and misses some; the assay was immunoSEQ multiplex PCR. The table lists about 97,000 clones, about 40% of them singletons. The sample comprised CD4+ T cells sorted from blood. The receptors shown here come from a human donor with alopecia areata.

This chain uses TRBV7-8 with TRBJ2-7, with 9 bases aligning to TRBD2. The CDR3 runs 16 residues. V gave up 1 base and J gave up 0 bases; unmatched junction bases: 4. CDR1 and CDR2 (germline): SGHVS, FQNEAQ. CDR3 nucleotide sequence: TGTGCCAGCAGCTTAGTGGGTAGCGGGAGCTCCTACGAGCAGTACTTC. The encoded protein is CASSLVGSGSSYEQYF.

This clone was seen a handful of times. The chain couples TRBV29-1 to TRBJ2-7; unclear D gene. The CDR3 runs to 12 residues. Trimming took 4 bases from V and 0 from J, leaving 7 bases between them. The germline V gene encodes CDR1 SQVTM and CDR2 ANQGSEA. The CDR3 loop is CSVGTSSYEQYF. The DNA for the CDR3 is TGCAGCGTTGGCACCAGCTCCTACGAGCAGTACTTC.

This clone was seen more than once but under ten times. The chain employs TRBV29-1 and TRBJ1-6; D is perhaps TRBD1 (6 bases). This CDR3 spans 13 amino acids. V was shortened by 3 bases and J by 8 bases, with 11 bases between the two germline ends. Germline V gene lookup returns CDR1 SQVTM and CDR2 ANQGSEA. CDR3 protein: CSVDTGTDSPLHF. In nucleotides, the CDR3 is TGCAGCGTTGATACAGGGACGGATTCACCCCTCCACTTT.

This rearrangement joins TRBV7-2 to TRBJ2-7, with a tentative D call TRBD1 (6 bases). The CDR3 is 15 residues long. The germline V gene encodes CDR1 SGHTA and CDR2 FQGNSA. The V and J ends lost 6 bases and 4 bases respectively, with 19 bases between them. CDR3 coding DNA: TGTGCCAGCAGTTTTCAGGGGCGGTCGGTTTACGAGCAGTACTTC. This sequence encodes CASSFQGRSVYEQYF.

Only a few counts were recorded for this clone. The chain couples TRBV30 to TRBJ2-3; D is unresolved. This CDR3 spans 14 amino acids. V lost 5 bases to trimming and J lost 0 bases, with 12 bases between them. Looked up from germline, CDR1 is GTSNPN and CDR2 is SVGIG (reference sequence). CDR3 DNA: TGTGCCTGGGCGGTGGGAATTAGCACAGATACGCAGTATTTT. It yields the protein CAWAVGISTDTQYF.

The chain combines TRBV30 with TRBJ2-5; 7 bases line up with TRBD2. The V gene end was trimmed by 0 bases and the J gene end by 1 base; junction bases not matched to a gene: 8. The length of the CDR3 is 16 residues. Germline CDR1 reads GTSNPN; CDR2 reads SVGIG (reference sequence). The CDR3 DNA reads as TGTGCCTGGAGTGTATGGGGGGGGAGTTCCCAAGAGACCCAGTACTTC. It yields the protein CAWSVWGGSSQETQYF. Filled out from reference TRBV30 and TRBJ2-5, the complete variable domain reads SQTIHQWPATLVQPVGSPLSLECTVEGTSNPNLYWYRQAAGRGLQLLFYSVGIGQISSEVPQNLSASRPQDRQFILSSKKLLLSDSGFYLCAWSVWGGSSQETQYFGPGTRLLVL.

Here the CDR3 DNA reads TGCGCCAGCAGCTCTCCGGGACTAGGGGCAGATACGCAGTATTTT. Translation: CASSSPGLGADTQYF. V gene TRBV5-1 combines with J gene TRBJ2-3; 8 nucleotides align to TRBD2. The V segment lost 3 bases and the J segment 4 bases; nucleotides outside the gene matches: 7. The V gene's germline CDR1 is SGHRS and CDR2 YFSETQ. The CDR3 runs to 15 residues.

The rearrangement uses TRBV29-1 and TRBJ1-1, with a weak D call TRBD1 (5 bases). Trimming cost V 3 bases and J 0 bases, with 11 bases left between them. Germline V gene data show CDR1 as SQVTM and CDR2 as ANQGSEA. The CDR3 extends over 14 amino acids. This chain's CDR3 is CSVDHGGMNTEAFF. Written as DNA, the CDR3 is TGCAGCGTTGACCACGGGGGAATGAACACTGAAGCTTTCTTT.

This chain's CDR3 is CASSPGTGGYGYTF. CDR3 sequence (DNA): TGTGCCAGCAGCCCCGGGACAGGGGGCTATGGCTACACCTTC. This chain links TRBV7-8 with TRBJ1-2; 11 positions match TRBD1. V was clipped by 5 bases and J by 4 bases; unmatched bases: 3. Germline V gene data show CDR1 as SGHVS and CDR2 as FQNEAQ. The CDR3 loop spans 14 amino acids.

The chain is built from TRBV4-3 and TRBJ2-3; D uncertain. The V gene lost 1 base and the J gene lost 3 bases, with 8 bases spanning the gap. The CDR3 extends over 14 amino acids. CDR1 LGHNA and CDR2 YSLEER come from the germline V gene. CDR3 in amino acids: CASSQGVPTDTQYF. The CDR3 DNA reads TGCGCCAGCAGCCAAGGTGTCCCAACAGATACGCAGTATTTT.

This clone was counted only a few times. Other DNA sequences in this sample translate to the same CDR3. The chain links TRBV30 to TRBJ1-5; 8 nucleotides line up with TRBD1. V trimming: 3 bases; J trimming: 2 bases; junction bases outside the gene matches: 0. The CDR3 consists of 13 residues. Germline V gene data show CDR1 as GTSNPN and CDR2 as SVGIG (reference sequence). CDR3 sequence (DNA): TGTGCCTGGAGGGACAGGGGCAATCAGCCCCAGCATTTT. Protein: CAWRDRGNQPQHF.

This clone has just a few counts. This chain links TRBV5-6 with TRBJ2-7; 8 nucleotides match TRBD1. V shed 0 bases and J 3 bases; nucleotides not matched to a gene: 5. The germline V gene encodes CDR1 SGHDT and CDR2 YYEEEE. The CDR3 is 15 amino acids. For the CDR3, the DNA is TGTGCCAGCAGCTTGGTTCCGGGACAGGTCTACGAGCAGTACTTC. It codes for CASSLVPGQVYEQYF. The whole variable domain, filled in from reference TRBV5-6 and TRBJ2-7, reads DAGVTQSPTHLIKTRGQQVTLRCSPKSGHDTVSWYQQALGQGPQFIFQYYEEEERQRGNFPDRFSGHQFPNYSSELNVNALLLGDSALYLCASSLVPGQVYEQYFGPGTRLTVT.

This clone was counted a few times. V is TRBV19 and J is TRBJ2-1; 8 nucleotides align to TRBD1. V shed 4 bases, J shed 8 bases, and the junction held 10 bases outside the gene matches. The CDR3 has 15 residues. Per germline, CDR1 LNHDA and CDR2 SQIVND (reference sequence). The CDR3 sequence: CASSTRQGLMDEQFF. CDR3 DNA: TGTGCCAGTAGTACCCGACAGGGGCTCATGGATGAGCAGTTCTTC.

This rearrangement joins TRBV7-6 to TRBJ2-7; no firm D call. Per germline, CDR1 SGHVS and CDR2 FNYEAQ. V was pared by 1 base and J by 4 bases, with 11 bases between. This CDR3 region has 14 residues. CDR3 residues: CASSLEVETYEQYF. The DNA for the CDR3 is TGTGCCAGCAGCTTAGAGGTTGAGACATACGAGCAGTACTTC. Full variable domain (outside the CDR3, taken from reference TRBV7-6 and TRBJ2-7): GAGVSQSPRYKVTKRGQDVALRCDPISGHVSLYWYRQALGQGPEFLTYFNYEAQQDKSGLPNDRFSAERPEGSISTLTIQRTEQRDSAMYRCASSLEVETYEQYFGPGTRLTVT.

This clone was detected only a few times. The rearrangement joins TRBV20-1 to TRBJ2-3; no definite D call. Germline lookup yields CDR1 DFQATT and CDR2 SNEGSKA (reference sequence). V was pared by 4 bases and J by 3 bases, with 5 bases between. The CDR3 contains 11 residues. CDR3 loop: CSAIRTDTQYF. CDR3 in DNA: TGCAGTGCTATAAGGACAGATACGCAGTATTTT.

The chain combines TRBV6-1 with TRBJ2-1; TRBD2 matches 11 bases. Germline V gives CDR1 MNHNS, CDR2 SASEGT. The length of the CDR3 is 15 residues. Unmatched junction bases numbered 6, after V lost 5 bases and J lost 6 bases. CDR3 bases: TGTGCCAGCAGTTTACTAGCGGGAGTCGGCAATGAGCAGTTCTTC. It specifies CASSLLAGVGNEQFF.

This chain joins TRBV7-2 and TRBJ2-1; 9 bases agree with TRBD1. The trim removed 4 bases at V and 6 bases at J, leaving 7 bases unmatched. This CDR3 region has 15 residues. Germline lookup yields CDR1 SGHTA and CDR2 FQGNSA. This chain's CDR3 is CASSSRRTGVNEQFF. In nucleotides, the CDR3 is TGTGCCAGCAGCTCTCGTAGGACAGGGGTCAATGAGCAGTTCTTC.